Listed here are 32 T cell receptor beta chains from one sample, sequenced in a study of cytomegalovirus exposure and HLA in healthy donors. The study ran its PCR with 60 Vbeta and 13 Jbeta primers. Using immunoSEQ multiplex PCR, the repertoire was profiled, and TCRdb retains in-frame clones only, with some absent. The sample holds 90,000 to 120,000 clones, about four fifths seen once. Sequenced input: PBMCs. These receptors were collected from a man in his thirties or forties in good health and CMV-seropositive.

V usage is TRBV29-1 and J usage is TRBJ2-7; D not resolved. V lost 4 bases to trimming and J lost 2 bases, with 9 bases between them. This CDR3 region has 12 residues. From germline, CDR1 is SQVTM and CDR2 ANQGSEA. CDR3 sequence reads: CSVAGPTYEQYF. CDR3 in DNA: TGCAGCGTTGCCGGTCCGACCTACGAGCAGTACTTC.

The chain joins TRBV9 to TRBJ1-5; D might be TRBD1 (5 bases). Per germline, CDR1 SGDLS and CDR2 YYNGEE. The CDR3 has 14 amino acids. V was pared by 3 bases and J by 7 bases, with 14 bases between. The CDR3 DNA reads TGTGCCAGCAGCGCCGACAGTAGTTTGCAGCCCCAGCATTTT. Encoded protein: CASSADSSLQPQHF.

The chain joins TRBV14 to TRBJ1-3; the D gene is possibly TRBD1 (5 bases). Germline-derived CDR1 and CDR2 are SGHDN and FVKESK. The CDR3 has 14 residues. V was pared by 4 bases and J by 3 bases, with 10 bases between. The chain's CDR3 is CASSPRTNGNTIYF. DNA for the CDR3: TGTGCCAGCAGCCCACGGACAAATGGAAACACCATATATTTT.

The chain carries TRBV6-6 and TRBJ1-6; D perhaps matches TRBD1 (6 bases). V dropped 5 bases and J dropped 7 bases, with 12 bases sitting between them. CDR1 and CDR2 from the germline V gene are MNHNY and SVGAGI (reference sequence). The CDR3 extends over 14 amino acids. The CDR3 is CASSGRTENSPLHF. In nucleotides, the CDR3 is TGTGCCAGCAGTGGACGGACAGAGAATTCACCCCTCCACTTT.

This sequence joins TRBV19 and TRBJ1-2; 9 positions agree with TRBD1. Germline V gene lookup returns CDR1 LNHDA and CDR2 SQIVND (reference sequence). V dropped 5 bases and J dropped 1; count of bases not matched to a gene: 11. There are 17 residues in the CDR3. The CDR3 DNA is TGTGCCAGTAGTCTGTTGACAGGGGGAGGGTTTAACTATGGCTACACCTTC. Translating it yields CASSLLTGGGFNYGYTF.

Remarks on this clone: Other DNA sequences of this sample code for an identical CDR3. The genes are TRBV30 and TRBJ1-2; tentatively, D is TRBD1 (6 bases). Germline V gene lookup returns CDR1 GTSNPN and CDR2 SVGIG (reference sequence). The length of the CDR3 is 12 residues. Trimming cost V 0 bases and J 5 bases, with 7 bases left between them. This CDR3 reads CAWSVQGYGYTF. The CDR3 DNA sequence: TGTGCCTGGAGTGTACAGGGTTATGGCTACACCTTC. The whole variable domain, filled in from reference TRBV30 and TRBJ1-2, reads SQTIHQWPATLVQPVGSPLSLECTVEGTSNPNLYWYRQAAGRGLQLLFYSVGIGQISSEVPQNLSASRPQDRQFILSSKKLLLSDSGFYLCAWSVQGYGYTFGSGTRLTVV.

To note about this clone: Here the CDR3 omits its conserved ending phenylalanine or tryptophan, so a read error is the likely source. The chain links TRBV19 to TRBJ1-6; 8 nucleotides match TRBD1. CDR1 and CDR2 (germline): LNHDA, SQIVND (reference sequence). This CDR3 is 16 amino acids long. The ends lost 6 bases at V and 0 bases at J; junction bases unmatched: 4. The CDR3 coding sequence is TGTGCCAGTAGCGACAGGGGAGGCTCCTATAATTCACCCCTCCACCTT. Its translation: CASSDRGGSYNSPLHL.

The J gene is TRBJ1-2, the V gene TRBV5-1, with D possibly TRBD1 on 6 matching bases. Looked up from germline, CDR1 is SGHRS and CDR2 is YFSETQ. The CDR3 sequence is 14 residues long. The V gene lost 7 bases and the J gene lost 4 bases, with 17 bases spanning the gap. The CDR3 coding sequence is TGCGCCAGCCGATCAGGGCCACAGGGCTATGGCTACACCTTC. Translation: CASRSGPQGYGYTF.

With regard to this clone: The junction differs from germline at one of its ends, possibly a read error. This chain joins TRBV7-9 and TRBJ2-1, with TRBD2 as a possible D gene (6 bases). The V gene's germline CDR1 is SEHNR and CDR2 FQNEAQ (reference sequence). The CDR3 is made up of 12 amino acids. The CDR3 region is CSSRLVANEQFF. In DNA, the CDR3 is TGTTCCAGCCGACTAGTCGCCAATGAGCAGTTCTTC.

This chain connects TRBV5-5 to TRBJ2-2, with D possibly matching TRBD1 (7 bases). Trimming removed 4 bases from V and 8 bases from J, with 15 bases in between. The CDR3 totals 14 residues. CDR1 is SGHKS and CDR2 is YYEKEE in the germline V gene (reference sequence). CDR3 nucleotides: TGTGCCAGCAGCGTGGACAGGAGGGCTGGGGAGCTGTTTTTT. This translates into CASSVDRRAGELFF.

The CDR3 DNA reads as TGCGCCAGCAGCCCCGGAGGGGCTGCAACTAATGAAAAACTGTTTTTT. Translation gives CASSPGGAATNEKLFF. The chain recombines TRBV5-1 with TRBJ1-4, with a tentative D call TRBD1 (5 bases). Trimming took 4 bases from V and 0 from J, leaving 13 bases between them. The length of the CDR3 is 16 residues. Germline CDR1 reads SGHRS; CDR2 reads YFSETQ.

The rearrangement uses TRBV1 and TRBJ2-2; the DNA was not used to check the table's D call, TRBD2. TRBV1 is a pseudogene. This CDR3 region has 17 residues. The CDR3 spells CTSSQDREGTNTGELFF. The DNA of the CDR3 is TGCACCAGCAGCCAAGATAGGGAGGGGACGAACACCGGGGAGCTGTTTTTT.

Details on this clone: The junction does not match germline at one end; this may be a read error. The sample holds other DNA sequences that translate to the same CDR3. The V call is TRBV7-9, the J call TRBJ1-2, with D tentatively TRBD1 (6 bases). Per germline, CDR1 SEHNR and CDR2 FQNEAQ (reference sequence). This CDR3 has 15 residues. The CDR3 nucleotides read TGTTCCAGCAGCTTGGGTAGGGGGTCTAACTATGGCTACACCTTC. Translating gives CSSSLGRGSNYGYTF.

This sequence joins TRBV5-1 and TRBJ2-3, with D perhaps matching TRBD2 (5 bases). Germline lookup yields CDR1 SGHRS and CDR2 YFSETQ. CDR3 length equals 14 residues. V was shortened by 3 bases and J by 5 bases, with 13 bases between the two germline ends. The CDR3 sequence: CASSSQQGGDTQYF. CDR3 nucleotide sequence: TGCGCCAGCAGCTCCCAACAAGGAGGAGATACGCAGTATTTT.

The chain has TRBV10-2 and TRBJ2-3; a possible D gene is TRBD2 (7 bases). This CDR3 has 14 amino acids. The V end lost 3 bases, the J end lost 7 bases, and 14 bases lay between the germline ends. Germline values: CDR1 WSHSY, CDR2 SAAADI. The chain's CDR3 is CASSELSGGHTQYF. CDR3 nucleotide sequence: TGCGCCAGCAGTGAACTGTCCGGGGGGCATACGCAGTATTTT.

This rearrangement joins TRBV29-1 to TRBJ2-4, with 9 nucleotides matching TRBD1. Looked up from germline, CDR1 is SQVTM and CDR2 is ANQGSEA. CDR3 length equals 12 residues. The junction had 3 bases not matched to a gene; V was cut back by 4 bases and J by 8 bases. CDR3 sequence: CSVGQGDDIQYF. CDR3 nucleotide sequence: TGCAGCGTTGGACAGGGGGACGACATTCAGTACTTC.

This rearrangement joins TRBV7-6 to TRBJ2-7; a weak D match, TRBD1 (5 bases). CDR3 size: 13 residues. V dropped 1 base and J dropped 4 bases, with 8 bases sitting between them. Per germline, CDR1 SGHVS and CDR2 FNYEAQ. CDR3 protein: CASSLEAGYEQYF. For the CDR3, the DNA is TGTGCCAGCAGCTTAGAAGCAGGGTACGAGCAGTACTTC.

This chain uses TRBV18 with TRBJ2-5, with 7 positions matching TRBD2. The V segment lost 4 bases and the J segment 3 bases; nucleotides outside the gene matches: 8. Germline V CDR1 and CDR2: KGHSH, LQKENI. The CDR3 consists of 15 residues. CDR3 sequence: CASSQFSGTKETQYF. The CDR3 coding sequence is TGTGCCAGCTCACAATTTTCCGGGACTAAAGAGACCCAGTACTTC.

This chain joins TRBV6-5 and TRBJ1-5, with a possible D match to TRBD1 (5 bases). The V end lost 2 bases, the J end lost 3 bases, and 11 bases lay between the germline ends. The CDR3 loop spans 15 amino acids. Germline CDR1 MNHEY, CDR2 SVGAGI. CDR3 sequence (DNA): TGTGCCAGCAGTTACGGGACTGGCAACAATCAGCCCCAGCATTTT. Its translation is CASSYGTGNNQPQHF.

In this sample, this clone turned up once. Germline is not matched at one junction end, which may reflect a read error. The CDR3 nucleotides read TGTTCCAGCAGCTTGCAACACAGGGGGGACTATGGCTACACCTTC. This translates into CSSSLQHRGDYGYTF. This chain connects TRBV7-9 to TRBJ1-2; 8 nucleotides align to TRBD1. This CDR3 is 15 amino acids long. Germline lookup yields CDR1 SEHNR and CDR2 FQNEAQ (reference sequence).

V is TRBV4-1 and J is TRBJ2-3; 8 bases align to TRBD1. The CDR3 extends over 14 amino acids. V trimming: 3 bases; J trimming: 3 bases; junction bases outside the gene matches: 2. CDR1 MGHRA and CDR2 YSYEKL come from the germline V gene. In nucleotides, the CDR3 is TGCGCCAGCAGCCAGAACAGGGGGACAGATACGCAGTATTTT. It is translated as CASSQNRGTDTQYF.

The CDR3 region has the DNA TGCGCCAGCAGCCCGGAGCTACCCGGGGAGCTGTTTTTT. Amino acid sequence: CASSPELPGELFF. The chain combines TRBV4-1 with TRBJ2-2; no firm D call. Germline V gene data show CDR1 as MGHRA and CDR2 as YSYEKL. The CDR3 covers 13 residues. Trimming pared 4 bases from V and 6 bases from J, leaving 9 bases between.

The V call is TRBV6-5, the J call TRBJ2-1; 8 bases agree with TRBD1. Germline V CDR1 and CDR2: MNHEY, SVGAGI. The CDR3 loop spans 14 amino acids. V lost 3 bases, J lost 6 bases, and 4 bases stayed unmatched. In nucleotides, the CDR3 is TGTGCCAGCAGTTATTCTGGACAGGGCAATGAGCAGTTCTTC. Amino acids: CASSYSGQGNEQFF.

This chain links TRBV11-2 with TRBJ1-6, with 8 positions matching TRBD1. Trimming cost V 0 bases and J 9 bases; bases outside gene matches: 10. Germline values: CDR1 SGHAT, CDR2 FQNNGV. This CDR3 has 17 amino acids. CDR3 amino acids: CASSLDGQGALGSPLHF. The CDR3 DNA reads TGTGCCAGCAGCTTAGATGGCCAGGGGGCGCTTGGTTCACCCCTCCACTTT.

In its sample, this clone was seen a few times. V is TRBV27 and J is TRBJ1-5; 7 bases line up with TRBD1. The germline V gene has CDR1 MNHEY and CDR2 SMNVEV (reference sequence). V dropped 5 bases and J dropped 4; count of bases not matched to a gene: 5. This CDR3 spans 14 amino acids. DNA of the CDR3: TGTGCCAGCAGTACGACAGGGCAGAATCAGCCCCAGCATTTT. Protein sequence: CASSTTGQNQPQHF.

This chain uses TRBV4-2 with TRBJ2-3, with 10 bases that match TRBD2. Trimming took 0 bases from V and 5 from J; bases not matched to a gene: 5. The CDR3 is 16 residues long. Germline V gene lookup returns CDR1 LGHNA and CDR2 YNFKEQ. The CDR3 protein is CASSQDRPSGRDTQYF. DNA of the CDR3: TGTGCCAGCAGCCAAGATCGGCCTAGCGGGAGAGATACGCAGTATTTT.

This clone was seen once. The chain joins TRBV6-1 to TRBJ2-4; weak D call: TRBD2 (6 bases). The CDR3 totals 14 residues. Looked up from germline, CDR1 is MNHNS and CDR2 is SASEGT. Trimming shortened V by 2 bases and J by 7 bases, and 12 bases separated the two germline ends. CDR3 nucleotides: TGTGCCAGCAGTGAAATGGGAGGATCTAACATTCAGTACTTC. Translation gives CASSEMGGSNIQYF.

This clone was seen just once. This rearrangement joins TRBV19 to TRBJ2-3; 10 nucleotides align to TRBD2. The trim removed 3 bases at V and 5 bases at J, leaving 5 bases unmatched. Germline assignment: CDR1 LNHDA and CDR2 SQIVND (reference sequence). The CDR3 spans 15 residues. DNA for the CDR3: TGTGCCAGTAGTATGAGTAGCGGGGGGAAAGATACGCAGTATTTT. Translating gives CASSMSSGGKDTQYF.

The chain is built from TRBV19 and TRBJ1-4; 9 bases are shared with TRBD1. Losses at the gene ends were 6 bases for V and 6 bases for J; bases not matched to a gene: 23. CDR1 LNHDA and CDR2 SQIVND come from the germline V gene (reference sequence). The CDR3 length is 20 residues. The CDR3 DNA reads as TGTGCCAGTAGCCCGAGGAACTACGGGACAGGGTCCGTTTTGGATGAAAAACTGTTTTTT. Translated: CASSPRNYGTGSVLDEKLFF. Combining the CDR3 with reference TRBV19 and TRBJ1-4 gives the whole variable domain DGGITQSPKYLFRKEGQNVTLSCEQNLNHDAMYWYRQDPGQGLRLIYYSQIVNDFQKGDIAEGYSVSREKKESFPLTVTSAQKNPTAFYLCASSPRNYGTGSVLDEKLFFGSGTQLSVL.

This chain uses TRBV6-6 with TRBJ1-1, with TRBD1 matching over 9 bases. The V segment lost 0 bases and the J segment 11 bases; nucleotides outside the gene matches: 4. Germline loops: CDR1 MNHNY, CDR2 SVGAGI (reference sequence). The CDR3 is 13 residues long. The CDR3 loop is CASSYSGTGRAFF. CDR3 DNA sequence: TGTGCCAGCAGTTACTCCGGGACAGGGAGGGCTTTCTTT.

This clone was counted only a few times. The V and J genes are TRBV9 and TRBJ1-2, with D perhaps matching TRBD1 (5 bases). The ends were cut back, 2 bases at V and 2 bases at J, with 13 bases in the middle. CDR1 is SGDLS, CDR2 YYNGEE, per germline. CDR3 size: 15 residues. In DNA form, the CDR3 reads TGTGCCAGCAGCGTTAGCCTACAGGTCAACTATGGCTACACCTTC. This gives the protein CASSVSLQVNYGYTF.

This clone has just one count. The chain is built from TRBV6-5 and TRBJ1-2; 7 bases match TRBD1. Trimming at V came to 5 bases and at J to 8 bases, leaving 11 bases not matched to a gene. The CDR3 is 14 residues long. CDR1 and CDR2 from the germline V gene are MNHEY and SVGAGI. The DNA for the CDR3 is TGTGCCAGCAGTAGGGGGCAGGGAGTAAGAGGCTACACCTTC. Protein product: CASSRGQGVRGYTF.